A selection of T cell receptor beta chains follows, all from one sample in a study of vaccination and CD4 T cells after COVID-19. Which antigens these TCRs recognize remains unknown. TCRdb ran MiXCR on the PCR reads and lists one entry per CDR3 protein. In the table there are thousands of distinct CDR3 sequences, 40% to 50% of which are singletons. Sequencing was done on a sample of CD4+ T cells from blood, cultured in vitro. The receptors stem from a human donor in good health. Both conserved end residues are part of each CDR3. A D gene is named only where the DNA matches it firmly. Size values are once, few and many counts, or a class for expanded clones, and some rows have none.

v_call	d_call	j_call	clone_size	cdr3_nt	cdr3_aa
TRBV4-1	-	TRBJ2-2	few	TGCGCCAGCAGCCAACCCCGGGATCCCCGTCCCGGGGAGCTGTTTTTT	CASSQPRDPRPGELFF
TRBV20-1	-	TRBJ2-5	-	TGCAGTGCTACGCTCGGGGAGACCCAGTACTTC	CSATLGETQYF
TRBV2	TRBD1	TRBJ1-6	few	TGTGCCAGTTTGGACAGGGGGAATTCACCCCTCCACTTT	CASLDRGNSPLHF
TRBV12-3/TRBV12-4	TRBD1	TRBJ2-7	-	TGTGCCAGCAGCCATACAGGGGACAACTACGAGCAGTACTTC	CASSHTGDNYEQYF
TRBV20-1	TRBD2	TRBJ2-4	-	TGCAGTGCACTCAGACTAGCGGGAGGCACTGGGGTGGGAAACATTCAGTACTTC	CSALRLAGGTGVGNIQYF
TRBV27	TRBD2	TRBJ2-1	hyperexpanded	TGTGCCAGCGCTCCCGGGACTAGCGGGGCGGGGGAGCAGTTCTTC	CASAPGTSGAGEQFF
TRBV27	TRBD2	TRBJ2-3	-	TGTGCCAGCAGTTCGGGACTAGCGGGAAGGGATACGCAGTATTTT	CASSSGLAGRDTQYF
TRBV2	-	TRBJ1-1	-	TGTGCCAGCTGTAGTCCCGGGCGAAACACTGAAGCTTTCTTT	CASCSPGRNTEAFF
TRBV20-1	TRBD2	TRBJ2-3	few	TGCAGTGCCCCCGGACTAGCAGACACAGATACGCAGTATTTT	CSAPGLADTDTQYF
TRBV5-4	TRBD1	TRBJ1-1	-	TGTGCCAGCAGTCGGACAGGGCTCAACACTGAAGCTTTCTTT	CASSRTGLNTEAFF
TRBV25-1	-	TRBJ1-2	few	TGTGCCAGCAGTGATACCGGGACGAGGTTCGGCTACACCTTC	CASSDTGTRFGYTF
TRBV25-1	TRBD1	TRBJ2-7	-	TGTGCCAGCAGGGATGGACAGGACTACGAGCAGTACTTC	CASRDGQDYEQYF
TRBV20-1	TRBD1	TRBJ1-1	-	TGCAGTGCCAAGACAGGGGAGTGGGTGCACACTGAAGCTTTCTTT	CSAKTGEWVHTEAFF
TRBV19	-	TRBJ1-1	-	TGTGCCAGTAGTGCTTCACAGGGAGGGACTGAAGCTTTCTTT	CASSASQGGTEAFF
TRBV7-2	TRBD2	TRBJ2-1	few	TGTGCCAGCAGCTTAGCGCGCGGGGGGAGGACAAACAATGAGCAGTTCTTC	CASSLARGGRTNNEQFF
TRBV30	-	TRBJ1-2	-	TGTGCCTGGAGTGAGGACTATGGCTACACCTTC	CAWSEDYGYTF
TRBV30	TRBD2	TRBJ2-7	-	TGTGCCTGGAGATCTAGCGGGATCTACGAGCAGTACTTC	CAWRSSGIYEQYF
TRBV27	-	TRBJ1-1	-	TGTGCCAGCAGCCTACAGGGTAAAAGCACTGAAGCTTTCTTT	CASSLQGKSTEAFF
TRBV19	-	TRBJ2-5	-	TGTGCCAGTAGCGGCCAGGGCGCCCGTTCGGAGACCCAGTACTTC	CASSGQGARSETQYF
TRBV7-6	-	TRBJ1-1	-	TGTGCCAGCAGCTTAGGCGGGGAGAACACTGAAGCTTTCTTT	CASSLGGENTEAFF
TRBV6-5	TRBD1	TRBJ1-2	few	TGTGCCAGCAGTTACTCTACAGGGGCAGGCTACACCTTC	CASSYSTGAGYTF
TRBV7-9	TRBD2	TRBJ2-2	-	TGTGCCAGCAGCTTAGGTACTAGCGGGAGGTATGACGACACCGGGGAGCTGTTTTTT	CASSLGTSGRYDDTGELFF
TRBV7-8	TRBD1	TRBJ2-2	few	TGTGCCAGCAGCTTAATCAGGGGGGGGGAGCTGTTTTTT	CASSLIRGGELFF
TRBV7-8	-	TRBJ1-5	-	TGTGCCAGCAGCTTACGCAGGGTTACAAATCAGCCCCAGCATTTT	CASSLRRVTNQPQHF
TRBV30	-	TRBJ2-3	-	TGTGCCTGGAGTGTCACCGGGACCCAGGCGCAGTATTTT	CAWSVTGTQAQYF
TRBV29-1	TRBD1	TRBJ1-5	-	TGCAGCGTTCGACAGGGGGGCAATCAGCCCCAGCATTTT	CSVRQGGNQPQHF
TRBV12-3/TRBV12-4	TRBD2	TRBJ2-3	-	TGTGCCAGCACCAAGAGCGGGAGGGACACAGATACGCAGTATTTT	CASTKSGRDTDTQYF
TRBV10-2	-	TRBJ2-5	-	TGCGCCAGCAGTGACTTCGGACAGAGCCAAGAGACCCAGTACTTC	CASSDFGQSQETQYF
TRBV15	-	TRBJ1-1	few	TGTGCCACCAGCAACAGGGTGAACACTGAAGCTTTCTTT	CATSNRVNTEAFF
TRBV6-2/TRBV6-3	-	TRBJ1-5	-	TGTGCCAGCACGCCACTGGACAGCCCGAATCAGCCCCAGCATTTT	CASTPLDSPNQPQHF
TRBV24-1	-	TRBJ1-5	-	TGTGCCACCAGTGAACGGTTGGGACAGCCCCAGCATTTT	CATSERLGQPQHF
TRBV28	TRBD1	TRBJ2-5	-	TGTGCCAGCAGCTCCTGGACAGGGAAACAAGAGACCCAGTACTTC	CASSSWTGKQETQYF
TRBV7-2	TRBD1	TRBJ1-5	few	TGTGCCAGCAGCTGGACCGGGACAGGGGTTGATCAGCCCCAGCATTTT	CASSWTGTGVDQPQHF
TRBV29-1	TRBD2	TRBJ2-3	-	TGCAGCGTTGGGCTAGCGGGAGATACGCAGTATTTT	CSVGLAGDTQYF
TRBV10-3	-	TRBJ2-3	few	TGTGCCATCAGTGAGTCTGGTTCAGAGGTCGATACGCAGTATTTT	CAISESGSEVDTQYF
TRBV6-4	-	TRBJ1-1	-	TGTGCCAGCAGTGAGGCGGGTCGGGGTACTGAAGCTTTCTTT	CASSEAGRGTEAFF
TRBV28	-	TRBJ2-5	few	TGTGCCAGCAGTACGGGACATTGGGAGACCCAGTACTTC	CASSTGHWETQYF
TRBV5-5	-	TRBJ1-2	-	TGTGCCAGCAGCTCCCTGCCAGGGGAAAACTATGGCTACACCTTC	CASSSLPGENYGYTF
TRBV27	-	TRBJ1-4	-	TGTGCCAGCGGACAGCTTCCAGCAACTAATGAAAAACTGTTTTTT	CASGQLPATNEKLFF
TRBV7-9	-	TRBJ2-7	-	TGTGCCAGCAGCTTAGATCCCTACGAGCAGTACTTC	CASSLDPYEQYF
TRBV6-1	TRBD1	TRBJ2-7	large	TGTGCCAGCCTGGGCCGATTTGGACAGGGGCTCTACGAGCAGTACTTC	CASLGRFGQGLYEQYF
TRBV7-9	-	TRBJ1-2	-	TGTGCCAGCAGCCCCCTATCGGGGGGGACCTATGGCTACACCTTC	CASSPLSGGTYGYTF
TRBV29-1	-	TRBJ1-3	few	TGCAGCGTTGAGACTGCTGGGGGGCGCAGGGACACCATATATTTT	CSVETAGGRRDTIYF
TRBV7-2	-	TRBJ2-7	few	TGTGCCAGCAGCTTTAGTCGACAGGCCGGGGAGCAGTACTTC	CASSFSRQAGEQYF
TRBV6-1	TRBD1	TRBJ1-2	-	TGTGCCAGCAGCGGGCGGGAGGGGGCTAGGTATGGCTACACCTTC	CASSGREGARYGYTF
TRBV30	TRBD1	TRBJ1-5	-	TGTGCCTGGTCAGGGGGCGGGGGTCAGCCCCAGCATTTT	CAWSGGGGQPQHF
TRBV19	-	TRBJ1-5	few	TGTGCCAGTAGTACCCCCAATCAGCCCCAGCATTTT	CASSTPNQPQHF
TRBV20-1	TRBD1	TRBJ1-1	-	TGCAGTGCTAGAATGCCGGGACAGGGAACCACTGAAGCTTTCTTT	CSARMPGQGTTEAFF
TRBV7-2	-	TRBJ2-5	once	TGTGCCAGCAGCTTAGCGGAGACCCAGTACTTC	CASSLAETQYF
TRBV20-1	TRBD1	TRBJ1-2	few	TGCACCACCTCTGGACAGGGGGCACGGGGCTACACCTTC	CTTSGQGARGYTF
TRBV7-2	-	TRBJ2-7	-	TGTGCCAACAGCTTATCGGGGGTTTACGAGCAGTACTTC	CANSLSGVYEQYF
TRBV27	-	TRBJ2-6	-	TGTGCCAGCAGTTTACGATCGCAGGGTGTGACTGGGGCCAACGTCCTGACTTTC	CASSLRSQGVTGANVLTF
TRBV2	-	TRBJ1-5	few	TGTGCCAGCAGTGACCAGCGGAGCAATCAGCCCCAGCATTTT	CASSDQRSNQPQHF
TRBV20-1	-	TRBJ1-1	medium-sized	TGCAGTGCTAGAGGGGTAGGACTGGAGGCTTTCTTT	CSARGVGLEAFF
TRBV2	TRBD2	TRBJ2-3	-	TGTGCCAGCAGTGTACCGACTAGCGGGGTTAGCACAGATACGCAGTATTTT	CASSVPTSGVSTDTQYF